The clone carrying this TCR beta chain was recorded a few times. Its antigen is currently unknown. These data belong to a study of CD8 T cells in ankylosing spondylitis. Whole-study findings and limits: Previous work reported some of these motif variants in the synovial fluid and blood of reactive arthritis. For ankylosing spondylitis blood, a TCR beta motif of 7 or 8 highly homologous variants appeared characteristic.

The trim removed 5 bases at V and 5 bases at J, leaving 12 bases unmatched. This CDR3 has 17 amino acids. The V gene's germline CDR1 is SGHNT and CDR2 YENEEA. Using its own MiXCR run on the 5' RACE reads, TCRdb lists one record per CDR3 protein. The table has under 550,000 distinct CDR3 sequences, approximately 26% seen once. The material sequenced was blood, either unsorted or a sorted T cell fraction (not recorded which). The clonotype comes from a male donor with ankylosing spondylitis. The chain is built from TRBV11-3 and TRBJ2-2; 9 bases align to TRBD2. CDR3 in DNA: TGTGCCAGCAGCAAGACTTATAGCGGGAGAGGGACCGGGGAGCTGTTTTTT. Its protein product is CASSKTYSGRGTGELFF.